These 20 T cell receptor beta chains share one sample of origin, sequenced in a study of Ad26.COV2.S vaccination and SARS-CoV-2 variants. Treatment indicated: roughly 20 received Ad26.COV2.S at low or high dose, single or two shots; roughly 5 received placebo; per-sample allocation not given. Sample collection was performed on day 63 after the first vaccine or placebo injection. Produced via immunoSEQ multiplex PCR; TCRdb's table is partial and in-frame only. The sample contains more than 300,000 clones, about 86% of which appear only once. The sequences come from peripheral blood, collected in a trial of Ad26.COV2.S vaccine versus placebo. The receptors originated from a person aged 18 to 65 who received the Ad26.COV2.S COVID-19 vaccine or a placebo.

The chain employs TRBV7-2 and TRBJ1-1, with TRBD1 matching over 7 bases. This CDR3 contains 13 residues. The trim removed 6 bases at V and 1 base at J, leaving 2 bases unmatched. CDR1 is SGHTA and CDR2 is FQGNSA in the germline V gene. CDR3 in DNA: TGTGCCAGCAGTTGGGACAGGAACACTGAAGCTTTCTTT. Its protein product is CASSWDRNTEAFF. The variable domain in full, with the rest retrieved from reference TRBV7-2 and TRBJ1-1, is GAGVSQSPSNKVTEKGKDVELRCDPISGHTALYWYRQSLGQGLEFLIYFQGNSAPDKSGLPSDRFSAERTGGSVSTLTIQRTQQEDSAVYLCASSWDRNTEAFFGQGTRLTVV.

The V gene is TRBV2, the J gene TRBJ2-7; D ambiguous. The germline CDR1 and CDR2 sequences are SNHLY and FYNNEI. This CDR3 region has 14 residues. Trimming took off 6 bases at V and 1 base at J, with 13 bases between the two ends. The CDR3 here is CASRVTPSSYEQYF. The CDR3 nucleotides read TGTGCCAGCAGGGTGACGCCGTCATCCTACGAGCAGTACTTC.

The chain couples TRBV5-1 to TRBJ2-7, with 7 bases that match TRBD1. The CDR3 has 15 residues. Germline V gives CDR1 SGHRS, CDR2 YFSETQ. With 0 bases clipped from V and 2 bases from J, the junction kept 5 bases outside the gene matches. Written as DNA, the CDR3 is TGCGCCAGCAGCTTGGAAACAGGGGATGCCTACGAGCAGTACTTC. It specifies CASSLETGDAYEQYF.

V gene TRBV27 combines with J gene TRBJ1-2; D gene uncertain. The CDR3 is 13 amino acids. Germline CDR1 and CDR2: MNHEY and SMNVEV (reference sequence). V lost 2 bases, J lost 5 bases, and 9 bases lay in between. The CDR3 is CASSLRNGYGYTF. The CDR3 DNA follows: TGTGCCAGCAGTTTACGGAACGGGTATGGCTACACCTTC.

The chain uses TRBV25-1 and TRBJ2-2; TRBD2 aligns across 10 bases. The J segment lost 0 bases and the V segment lost 2 bases, leaving 3 bases of the junction unmatched. Germline V gives CDR1 MGHDK, CDR2 SYGVNS. The length of the CDR3 is 17 residues. The CDR3 loop reads CASSEDGLAANTGELFF. DNA for the CDR3: TGTGCCAGCAGTGAAGACGGACTAGCGGCGAACACCGGGGAGCTGTTTTTT.

The CDR3 DNA is TGTGCCAGCTCACCACAGGCGGGGGGTTTCCAAGAGACCCAGTACTTC. Its protein is CASSPQAGGFQETQYF. This sequence joins TRBV18 and TRBJ2-5; 8 nucleotides match TRBD2. Germline V gene lookup returns CDR1 KGHSH and CDR2 LQKENI. The CDR3 covers 16 residues. The J segment lost 1 base and the V segment lost 1 base, leaving 5 bases of the junction unmatched.

The chain recombines TRBV5-4 with TRBJ1-4; 7 bases are shared with TRBD1. The V segment lost 4 bases and the J segment 1 base; nucleotides outside the gene matches: 4. Germline V lookup: CDR1 SGHNT, CDR2 YYREEE (reference sequence). The CDR3 covers 15 residues. The CDR3 DNA follows: TGTGCCAGCAGCAAGTACAGGGGAACTAATGAAAAACTGTTTTTT. Translating it yields CASSKYRGTNEKLFF.

The V and J genes are TRBV2 and TRBJ1-4, with TRBD1 as a possible D gene (5 bases). CDR1 and CDR2 (germline): SNHLY, FYNNEI. This CDR3 region has 15 residues. Trimming stripped 5 bases from V and 6 bases from J, with 16 bases between. CDR3 sequence (DNA): TGTGCCAGCAGTACACCAGGGCCGGGAGATGAAAAACTGTTTTTT. Protein: CASSTPGPGDEKLFF.

The rearrangement links TRBV14 to TRBJ2-2; no clear D. The germline CDR1 and CDR2 sequences are SGHDN and FVKESK. The ends were cut back, 1 base at V and 0 bases at J, with 6 bases in the middle. The CDR3 consists of 15 residues. The CDR3 region is CASSQGESNTGELFF. CDR3 nucleotides: TGTGCCAGCAGCCAAGGGGAATCGAACACCGGGGAGCTGTTTTTT.

The CDR3 nucleotides are TGTGCCAGCAGCCCGGTAGCGGGGGGGCCTGGTGAGCAGTACTTC. Encoded protein: CASSPVAGGPGEQYF. The gene calls are TRBV4-2 and TRBJ2-7, with 11 bases identical to TRBD2. Germline assignment: CDR1 LGHNA and CDR2 YNFKEQ. Trimming took 4 bases from V and 7 from J; bases not matched to a gene: 9. CDR3 length equals 15 residues.

This clone was found many times. The genes are TRBV7-3 and TRBJ1-6; D might be TRBD1 (6 bases). Looked up from germline, CDR1 is SGHTA and CDR2 is FQGTGA. The V end lost 5 bases, the J end lost 7 bases, and 12 bases lay between the germline ends. The CDR3 consists of 14 residues. The CDR3 nucleotides are TGTGCCAGCAGCCGAACGGGGGGCAATTCACCCCTCCACTTT. It yields the protein CASSRTGGNSPLHF.

The rearrangement joins TRBV19 to TRBJ2-3, with unresolved D. The CDR3 contains 11 residues. Trimming left V 5 bases short and J 9 bases short, with 9 bases between. CDR1 and CDR2 from the germline V gene are LNHDA and SQIVND (reference sequence). The CDR3 reads CASSVYGTQYF. The CDR3, as DNA: TGTGCCAGTAGTGTTTACGGGACGCAGTATTTT.

CDR3 amino acids: CASSLVAGGANVLTF. The CDR3 nucleotides read TGTGCCAGCAGCTTGGTTGCAGGGGGGGCCAACGTCCTGACTTTC. The genes are TRBV5-4 and TRBJ2-6; a possible D gene is TRBD1 (5 bases). The V and J ends lost 0 bases and 4 bases respectively, with 8 bases between them. Per the germline V gene, CDR1 is SGHNT and CDR2 is YYREEE (reference sequence). The CDR3 spans 15 residues.

V is TRBV5-4 and J is TRBJ1-2; D ambiguous. This CDR3 contains 15 residues. Trimming removed 2 bases at V and 8 bases at J, with 19 bases between. CDR1 is SGHNT and CDR2 is YYREEE in the germline V gene (reference sequence). CDR3 sequence reads: CASSLFALRTGGYTF. CDR3 nucleotide sequence: TGTGCCAGCAGCTTATTCGCGCTTAGGACGGGGGGCTACACCTTC.

This clone was counted a single time. The chain employs TRBV5-1 and TRBJ2-1; no reliable D call. This CDR3 is 16 amino acids long. Trimming took 0 bases from V and 0 from J, leaving 10 bases between them. The V gene's germline CDR1 is SGHRS and CDR2 YFSETQ. CDR3 bases: TGCGCCAGCAGCTTGGGGCGGCAGAGCTCCTACAATGAGCAGTTCTTC. Translated: CASSLGRQSSYNEQFF.

The chain couples TRBV11-2 to TRBJ2-7; D may be TRBD1 or TRBD2 (5 bases each). Germline assignment: CDR1 SGHAT and CDR2 FQNNGV. V was shortened by 1 base and J by 4 bases, with 20 bases between the two germline ends. The CDR3 runs to 17 residues. DNA of the CDR3: TGTGCCAGCAGCTTAGGGGGGACCGGGACCTTTTTTTACGAGCAGTACTTC. It is translated as CASSLGGTGTFFYEQYF.

J is TRBJ1-1 and V is TRBV30; 7 bases agree with TRBD1. J lost 3 bases, V lost 1 base, and 8 bases had no gene match. The CDR3 consists of 15 residues. Per germline, CDR1 GTSNPN and CDR2 SVGIG (reference sequence). The CDR3 sequence: CAWSGPPTGDTEAFF. CDR3 sequence (DNA): TGTGCCTGGAGTGGGCCCCCTACAGGGGACACTGAAGCTTTCTTT.

This chain links TRBV5-8 with TRBJ2-6; possibly TRBD2 for D (5 bases). Germline values: CDR1 SGHTS, CDR2 YDEGEE. This CDR3 region has 17 residues. Trimming removed 4 bases from V and 0 bases from J, with 14 bases in between. This CDR3 reads CASSQRTGNSGANVLTF. The CDR3 DNA sequence: TGTGCCAGCAGCCAGCGGACGGGAAACTCTGGGGCCAACGTCCTGACTTTC.

The chain couples TRBV6-5 to TRBJ1-4, with D unresolved. From germline, CDR1 is MNHEY and CDR2 SVGAGI. Trimming took 8 bases from V and 11 from J, leaving 15 bases between them. The CDR3 runs 12 residues. CDR3 nucleotide sequence: TGTGCCAGCGGGCCTCTCGAAAGGAAACTGTTTTTT. Its translation: CASGPLERKLFF.

The chain employs TRBV3-1 (or the pseudogene TRBV3-2) and TRBJ1-4; D not resolved. Deletions cut 0 bases from V and 9 bases from J, with 14 bases between. The CDR3 is 15 residues long. Germline values: CDR1 LGHDT, CDR2 YNNKEL (reference sequence). CDR3: CASSQDSLPGKKLFF. DNA of the CDR3: TGTGCCAGCAGCCAAGACTCTCTCCCGGGAAAAAAACTGTTTTTT.